This TCR beta chain was captured in a study of CD8+ T cells in alopecia areata (dated by TCRdb to the late 2010s). Notes on the research overall: Treated patients were enrolled in an open-label pilot trial of oral tofacitinib, 5 to 10 mg twice daily, for moderate-to-severe alopecia areata. Tofacitinib was given for 6 to 18 months, followed by 6 months of follow-up off drug to assess delayed response and recurrence. TCRbeta CDR3 regions were amplified by immunoSEQ multiplex PCR using 35 Vbeta forward and 13 Jbeta reverse primers. The RNA source kit depended on sample type: the PAXgene miRNA kit for fixed scalp, the miRNeasy kit for PBMCs, and the RNeasy kit for mouse skin. In both human patients and the C3H/HeJ mouse model, the study applied high-throughput TCRbeta sequencing to look at T cell clonal expansion in alopecia areata. Scalp clonality was compared among normal scalp (n=4), patchy alopecia areata scalp (n=8), and alopecia totalis/universalis scalp (n=8). Biopsies were taken from tofacitinib-treated patients at baseline and again at 4 and 24 weeks into treatment, and several of those patients also had a later scalp biopsy. Human TCRbeta sequencing covered scalp tissue and sorted CD4+ and CD8+ peripheral blood T cells from patchy and totalis/universalis alopecia areata patients and healthy controls. Disease severity in treated patients was measured with the SALT score, which quantifies the percentage of affected scalp surface area. Overall results and qualifications from the work: During tofacitinib treatment, many expanded lesional clones stuck around in both scalp and blood, and this persistence may partly explain why relapse happens after treatment is stopped. Tofacitinib significantly decreased scalp clonality and the number of expanded CD8+ clones among the top 100 scalp clones. Shared TCR sequences between patients were less evident than in mice, which may be partly attributable to HLA diversity in the patient population. Lesional scalp, especially in alopecia totalis/universalis, showed higher clonality and more expanded CD8+ clones than normal scalp, suggesting antigenic drive. Because the treated cohort was small and included a single nonresponder, larger studies are needed to assess links between baseline CD8+ expansion and response. Scalp TCR repertoire analysis is complicated because resident alphabeta T cells in normal human skin are also sequenced, whereas mouse skin is dominated by gammadelta T cells.

The method was the immunoSEQ multiplex PCR assay. For TCR sequencing, RNA was extracted from every sample and reverse transcribed into cDNA to serve as template. First-strand cDNA was synthesized with SuperScript III using a 2:1 mix of oligo-dT and random hexamers. A synthetic immune receptor repertoire was used to assess amplification bias, and residual bias was removed computationally. The authors' analysis ran thus. Raw reads were preprocessed for error removal, and CDR3 was defined according to IMGT conventions as running from the conserved cysteine to phenylalanine. To get clonality, Shannon entropy was normalized by log2 of the number of productive unique TCRs and the result was subtracted from 1. Scalp TCRbeta sequences were cross-referenced with sorted blood CD4 and CD8 repertoires so that the CD4 or CD8 identity of scalp clones could be inferred. TCRdb re-hosts the immuneACCESS table, in-frame sequences only. Its copies lack some clones; in the studies checked, an unresolved V gene accounts for under half of them, and the cause for the rest is not known. The V and J calls and clone size were taken over from that table, and D and trimming were inferred from the DNA. The sample table lists 75,000 to 100,000 clones, around three quarters of them with a count of one. The ten biggest clones cover around 15% of the sample.

The CDR3 runs 13 amino acids, cysteine and phenylalanine included. Just the 39-base CDR3 DNA is kept, in frame starting at base 1. Looking up the germline V gene (reference sequence) yields CDR1 MNHEY and CDR2 SMNVEV. V and J are truncated by 6 bases and 4 bases respectively, leaving an intervening sequence of 10 bases. As for this clone: No antigen is known for it. Base qualities are not recorded, but no much larger clone differs from it by a single base.

The sample's treatment or condition label is to be understood as: oral pan-JAK inhibitor, 5-10 mg twice daily. Lesional scalp punch biopsies and peripheral blood were obtained from alopecia areata patients. PBMCs were separated by density centrifugation and stained for CD3, CD4 and CD8, after which CD4+ and CD8+ T cells were sorted on a FACSAria. The sequenced sample was CD8+ T cells sorted from blood, obtained at week 44, from a patient treated with tofacitinib. The sequence joins TRBV27 to TRBJ1-5; TRBD1 is a weak D gene call, 6 bases matching. The sequence was obtained from a human donor with alopecia areata. The CDR3 protein: CASRTTGNQPQHF. The sequenced DNA is TGTGCCAGCAGAACCACAGGGAATCAGCCCCAGCATTTT.